These 26 T cell receptor beta chains originate from one sample sequenced in a study of cytomegalovirus exposure and HLA in healthy donors. A multiplex PCR was run with 60 Vbeta primers and 13 Jbeta primers. The assay was immunoSEQ multiplex PCR, and TCRdb's table has in-frame clones only and misses some. The sample records about 160,000 clones, approximately 80% being singletons. What was sequenced was PBMCs. The receptor set was obtained from a male donor in good health and CMV-seronegative.

This chain uses TRBV28 with TRBJ2-3; 12 nucleotides match TRBD2. Germline V gene sequence: CDR1 MDHEN, CDR2 SYDVKM. The CDR3 is made up of 16 amino acids. J lost 9 bases, V lost 5 bases, and 12 bases had no gene match. The CDR3 nucleotides read TGTGCCAGCAGTGTACTAGCGGGGGGCACTAAGCCGACGCAGTATTTT. Translation: CASSVLAGGTKPTQYF.

The J gene is TRBJ2-3, the V gene TRBV29-1; D might be TRBD2 (7 bases). V was trimmed by 2 bases and J by 2 bases, leaving 14 bases between them. The CDR3 has 15 residues. Germline values: CDR1 SQVTM, CDR2 ANQGSEA. The CDR3 coding sequence is TGCAGCGTTGAATCGGGGGGCCTGCCCACAGATACGCAGTATTTT. It specifies CSVESGGLPTDTQYF.

The gene calls are TRBV30 and TRBJ2-7; a possible D gene is TRBD1 (6 bases). CDR3 length: 12 amino acids. Trimming removed 3 bases at V and 3 bases at J, with 9 bases between. Germline CDR1 and CDR2: GTSNPN and SVGIG (reference sequence). The CDR3 region is CAWRGDIYEQYF. DNA for the CDR3: TGTGCCTGGAGGGGGGACATCTACGAGCAGTACTTC.

This clone has more than one count but fewer than ten. V and J are TRBV2 and TRBJ2-1; 7 positions match TRBD2. Trimming took 7 bases from V and 9 from J; bases not matched to a gene: 12. This CDR3 spans 14 amino acids. Germline lookup yields CDR1 SNHLY and CDR2 FYNNEI. Written as DNA, the CDR3 is TGTGCCAGCACCAGAAGCGGGATCGGGGGTGAGCAGTTCTTC. Its translation is CASTRSGIGGEQFF.

The chain joins TRBV25-1 to TRBJ1-5; D gene uncertain. The V and J ends lost 2 bases and 4 bases respectively, with 6 bases between them. The CDR3 has 13 residues. Germline lookup yields CDR1 MGHDK and CDR2 SYGVNS. This chain's CDR3 is CASSEGQNQPQHF. Here the CDR3 DNA reads TGTGCCAGCAGTGAAGGGCAGAATCAGCCCCAGCATTTT.

This clone occurred once. The rearrangement uses TRBV11-2 and TRBJ1-2, with TRBD1 as a possible D gene (5 bases). The V end lost 5 bases, the J end lost 7 bases, and 14 bases lay between the germline ends. Per germline, CDR1 SGHAT and CDR2 FQNNGV. This CDR3 contains 13 residues. The CDR3 coding sequence is TGTGCCAGCAGCCAGTATTTGGGGGGTGGCTACACCTTC. This translates into CASSQYLGGGYTF.

V gene TRBV5-1 combines with J gene TRBJ1-5, with D maybe TRBD1 (6 bases). The CDR3 sequence is 15 residues long. Trimming stripped 4 bases from V and 4 bases from J, with 15 bases between. Germline CDR1 reads SGHRS; CDR2 reads YFSETQ. In DNA form, the CDR3 reads TGCGCCAGCAGCGAATCGGACAGCTGGAATCAGCCCCAGCATTTT. Translation: CASSESDSWNQPQHF. Filled out from reference TRBV5-1 and TRBJ1-5, the complete variable domain reads KAGVTQTPRYLIKTRGQQVTLSCSPISGHRSVSWYQQTPGQGLQFLFEYFSETQRNKGNFPGRFSGRQFSNSRSEMNVSTLELGDSALYLCASSESDSWNQPQHFGDGTRLSIL.

V usage is TRBV6-5 and J usage is TRBJ2-2; 9 bases map to TRBD1. CDR3 length: 14 amino acids. V dropped 6 bases and J dropped 3; count of bases not matched to a gene: 2. The germline CDR1 and CDR2 sequences are MNHEY and SVGAGI. Here the CDR3 reads CASSRDRDTGELFF. The CDR3 nucleotides read TGTGCCAGCAGCCGGGACAGGGACACCGGGGAGCTGTTTTTT.

The chain is built from TRBV28 and TRBJ2-3; TRBD2 matches 9 bases. V lost 3 bases, J lost 0 bases, and 13 bases stayed unmatched. Germline CDR1 is MDHEN and CDR2 is SYDVKM. This CDR3 contains 19 residues. Here the CDR3 reads CASSFSYKTSGPSTDTQYF. In DNA form, the CDR3 reads TGTGCCAGCAGTTTCTCTTACAAGACTAGCGGACCTAGCACAGATACGCAGTATTTT. Full variable domain (remainder filled in from reference TRBV28 and TRBJ2-3): DVKVTQSSRYLVKRTGEKVFLECVQDMDHENMFWYRQDPGLGLRLIYFSYDVKMKEKGDIPEGYSVSREKKERFSLILESASTNQTSMYLCASSFSYKTSGPSTDTQYFGPGTRLTVL.

The V and J genes are TRBV30 and TRBJ2-1, with a weak D call TRBD2 (6 bases). The germline V and J ends were trimmed by 7 bases and 7 bases, with 23 bases remaining between them. The CDR3 is 15 residues long. Germline values: CDR1 GTSNPN, CDR2 SVGIG (reference sequence). The CDR3 DNA follows: TGTGCCTTTCAATCCTGGGAGGTGGGAAGAAATGAGCAGTTCTTC. Protein product: CAFQSWEVGRNEQFF.

The chain employs TRBV2 and TRBJ1-5; TRBD1 might be the D (5 bases). This CDR3 spans 15 amino acids. Germline values: CDR1 SNHLY, CDR2 FYNNEI. The V end was cut by 3 bases, the J end by 1 base, with 10 bases between. Written as DNA, the CDR3 is TGTGCCAGCAGTGATGTAGGGGCGAGCAATCAGCCCCAGCATTTT. Translated: CASSDVGASNQPQHF.

The chain recombines TRBV5-4 with TRBJ2-7; 7 nucleotides match TRBD1. CDR3 size: 15 residues. The junction had 7 bases not matched to a gene; V was cut back by 2 bases and J by 2 bases. The germline CDR1 and CDR2 sequences are SGHNT and YYREEE (reference sequence). The CDR3 protein is CASSFQDREAYEQYF. CDR3 in DNA: TGTGCCAGCAGCTTTCAAGACAGGGAAGCCTACGAGCAGTACTTC.

V and J are TRBV15 and TRBJ2-1; 9 nucleotides match TRBD1. The trim removed 4 bases at V and 7 bases at J, leaving 5 bases unmatched. This CDR3 is 14 amino acids long. The V gene's germline CDR1 is LNHNV and CDR2 YYDKDF (reference sequence). CDR3 sequence: CATSIQGARNEQFF. The CDR3, as DNA: TGTGCCACCAGCATACAGGGGGCGAGGAATGAGCAGTTCTTC.

This CDR3 reads CASSHDSGSGEQYF. Here the CDR3 DNA reads TGCGCCAGCAGCCACGATAGCGGGAGCGGCGAGCAGTACTTC. V usage is TRBV4-3 and J usage is TRBJ2-7; 9 bases are a match to TRBD2. There are 14 residues in the CDR3. The germline gives CDR1 LGHNA, CDR2 YSLEER. The trim removed 3 bases at V and 6 bases at J, leaving 6 bases unmatched.

This clone was observed at least ten times. The chain combines TRBV11-1 with TRBJ1-1; D is undetermined. Germline loops: CDR1 SGHAT, CDR2 FQDESV (reference sequence). The CDR3 has 12 amino acids. V was shortened by 2 bases and J by 7 bases, with 8 bases between the two germline ends. CDR3 amino acids: CASSLREIEAFF. The CDR3 region has the DNA TGTGCCAGCAGCTTAAGGGAGATTGAAGCTTTCTTT. Drawing the rest from reference TRBV11-1 and TRBJ1-1, the complete variable domain is EAEVAQSPRYKITEKSQAVAFWCDPISGHATLYWYRQILGQGPELLVQFQDESVVDDSQLPKDRFSAERLKGVDSTLKIQPAELGDSAMYLCASSLREIEAFFGQGTRLTVV.

This clone was seen more than once but under ten times. This chain links TRBV5-1 with TRBJ1-3; 7 nucleotides match TRBD1. Trimming at V came to 4 bases and at J to 0 bases, leaving 4 bases not matched to a gene. Germline values: CDR1 SGHRS, CDR2 YFSETQ. This CDR3 is built from 15 residues. The CDR3 DNA follows: TGCGCCAGCAGCACCGGACAGGCCTCTGGAAACACCATATATTTT. It specifies CASSTGQASGNTIYF.

The CDR3 nucleotides are TGTGCCAGCAGCTTAGATGCTGGAACAGAGTACGAGCAGTACTTC. Its protein is CASSLDAGTEYEQYF. The chain has TRBV11-3 and TRBJ2-7; no firm D call. The germline V gene has CDR1 SGHNT and CDR2 YENEEA. The CDR3 has 15 residues. V was trimmed by 0 bases and J by 4 bases, leaving 13 bases between them.

The rearrangement joins TRBV28 to TRBJ2-7; maybe TRBD2 (6 bases). The V gene lost 3 bases and the J gene lost 2 bases, with 11 bases spanning the gap. The germline V gene encodes CDR1 MDHEN and CDR2 SYDVKM. This CDR3 has 14 residues. The CDR3 region has the DNA TGTGCCAGCAGTTTCCCGGGAGCCGCCTACGAGCAGTACTTC. Its protein product is CASSFPGAAYEQYF.

This chain links TRBV11-3 with TRBJ1-1, with a weak D call TRBD1 (6 bases). Germline values: CDR1 SGHNT, CDR2 YENEEA. The CDR3 covers 13 residues. Trimming took off 5 bases at V and 10 bases at J, with 17 bases between the two ends. As DNA, the CDR3 is TGTGCCAGCAGCCTTTCGCGGACAGACGTAGCTTTCTTT. Translating it yields CASSLSRTDVAFF.

The chain recombines TRBV19 with TRBJ2-7, with 12 bases matching TRBD1. The junction had 10 bases not matched to a gene; V was cut back by 6 bases and J by 7 bases. The CDR3 loop spans 15 amino acids. Germline V gene data show CDR1 as LNHDA and CDR2 as SQIVND (reference sequence). CDR3 in amino acids: CASSPLGQGAGEQYF. CDR3 DNA: TGTGCCAGTAGCCCATTGGGACAGGGGGCTGGGGAGCAGTACTTC.

CDR3 loop: CASSLGTTGPGYEQYF. The CDR3 DNA follows: TGTGCCAGCAGCTTAGGGACCACAGGGCCCGGCTACGAGCAGTACTTC. This sequence joins TRBV7-2 and TRBJ2-7; D possibly corresponds to TRBD1 (6 bases). V was trimmed by 1 base and J by 3 bases, leaving 16 bases between them. The CDR3 totals 16 residues. The V gene's germline CDR1 is SGHTA and CDR2 FQGNSA.

The chain employs TRBV11-3 and TRBJ2-7; 11 bases are a match to TRBD1. The CDR3 spans 15 residues. The germline CDR1 and CDR2 sequences are SGHNT and YENEEA. Trimming cost V 5 bases and J 6 bases; bases outside gene matches: 9. The CDR3 DNA sequence: TGTGCCAGCAGCCCTGGACAGGGGGCGTATACCGAGCAGTACTTC. Amino acids: CASSPGQGAYTEQYF.

The CDR3 reads CASSLTSYTEAFF. CDR3 in DNA: TGTGCCAGCAGCTTAACCAGTTACACTGAAGCTTTCTTT. V usage is TRBV7-2 and J usage is TRBJ1-1; D not resolved. V was pared by 2 bases and J by 3 bases, with 7 bases between. Looked up from germline, CDR1 is SGHTA and CDR2 is FQGNSA. The CDR3 has 13 amino acids.

The gene calls are TRBV7-3 and TRBJ2-5, with TRBD2 identical over 9 bases. V dropped 5 bases and J dropped 7; count of bases not matched to a gene: 5. Germline CDR1 SGHTA, CDR2 FQGTGA. This CDR3 is built from 13 residues. DNA of the CDR3: TGTGCCAGCAGCCGCGGGAGGGAGGGGACCCAGTACTTC. Protein sequence: CASSRGREGTQYF.

The J gene is TRBJ2-7, the V gene TRBV2, with D possibly TRBD2 on 6 matching bases. Germline values: CDR1 SNHLY, CDR2 FYNNEI. V gave up 0 bases and J gave up 2 bases, with 8 bases separating them. The CDR3 is made up of 14 amino acids. The CDR3 bases are TGTGCCAGCAGTGAAGCGGGCGGGGCCTACGAGCAGTACTTC. As protein: CASSEAGGAYEQYF.

This chain joins TRBV6-5 and TRBJ1-2, with 8 bases aligning to TRBD1. The germline V gene has CDR1 MNHEY and CDR2 SVGAGI. V lost 2 bases, J lost 6 bases, and 5 bases stayed unmatched. There are 14 residues in the CDR3. CDR3 sequence reads: CASSYIRTGHGYTF. CDR3 sequence (DNA): TGTGCCAGCAGTTACATTCGGACAGGGCATGGCTACACCTTC.